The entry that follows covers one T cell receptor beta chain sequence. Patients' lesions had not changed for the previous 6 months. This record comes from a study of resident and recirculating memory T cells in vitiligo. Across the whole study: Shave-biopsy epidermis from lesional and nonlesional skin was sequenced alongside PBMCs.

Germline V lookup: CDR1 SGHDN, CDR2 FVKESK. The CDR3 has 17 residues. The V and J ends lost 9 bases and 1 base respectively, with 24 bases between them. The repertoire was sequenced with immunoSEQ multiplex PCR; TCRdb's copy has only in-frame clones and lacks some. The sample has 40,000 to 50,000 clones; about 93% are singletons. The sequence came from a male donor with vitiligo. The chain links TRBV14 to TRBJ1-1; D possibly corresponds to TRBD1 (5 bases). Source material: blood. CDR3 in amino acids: CASLPTSSRQPNTEAFF. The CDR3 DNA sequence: TGTGCCAGTCTACCAACGTCTTCGCGACAGCCGAACACTGAAGCTTTCTTT.